This TCR beta chain was obtained from a study of shared clonotypes between healthy human individuals. Study details: Donors consisted of two women and a few men between 18 and 49.

CDR1 and CDR2 from the germline V gene are SGHVS and FQNEAQ. The CDR3 runs to 15 residues. The junction had 5 bases not matched to a gene; V was cut back by 5 bases and J by 3 bases. Deep-level running was used for the assay. Researchers divided each subset's genomic DNA evenly across several immunoSEQ plates. Measured with immunoSEQ multiplex PCR; TCRdb has only the in-frame clones, and not every one. The sample lists about 490,000 clones; approximately 82% were seen once. The donors were adults (healthy and HIV-negative) with no recent acute infections or vaccinations. The chain couples TRBV7-8 to TRBJ1-2; 11 bases align to TRBD1. The receptor was derived from a woman aged 35 to 49 in good health. Some clones in this sample may be carry-over from other donors' samples. Input material: PBMCs. CDR3 in amino acids: CASSTRTGGYYGYTF. The CDR3 DNA reads TGTGCCAGCAGCACGCGGACAGGGGGCTACTATGGCTACACCTTC.